This entry lists 20 T cell receptor beta chains sequenced from one sample in a study of cytomegalovirus exposure and HLA in healthy donors. This table comes from immunoSEQ multiplex PCR, and its TCRdb copy is limited to in-frame clones, with some not included. The sample lists roughly 330,000 clones; around 90% were seen once. Sequencing was carried out using PBMCs. These receptors came from a woman in her twenties or thirties in good health and CMV-seropositive.

This chain links TRBV20-1 with TRBJ2-5; the D gene is possibly TRBD1 (6 bases). Trimming left V 8 bases short and J 3 bases short, with 10 bases between. The germline V gene encodes CDR1 DFQATT and CDR2 SNEGSKA (reference sequence). This CDR3 is built from 11 residues. CDR3 sequence reads: CSSQGEETQYF. The CDR3 nucleotides are TGCAGTTCACAGGGAGAAGAGACCCAGTACTTC.

This chain connects TRBV14 to TRBJ1-6; 7 nucleotides agree with TRBD1. The CDR3 runs 14 residues. The V segment lost 4 bases and the J segment 6 bases; nucleotides outside the gene matches: 3. CDR1 SGHDN and CDR2 FVKESK come from the germline V gene. This chain's CDR3 is CASSRYRGNSPLHF. DNA for the CDR3: TGTGCCAGCAGCCGATACAGGGGTAATTCACCCCTCCACTTT.

The chain is built from TRBV5-1 and TRBJ2-1; D gene ambiguous. CDR1 and CDR2 from the germline V gene are SGHRS and YFSETQ. V was pared by 2 bases and J by 0 bases, with 6 bases between. The CDR3 totals 14 residues. CDR3 sequence (DNA): TGCGCCAGCAGCTTCGTGAGCTCCTACAATGAGCAGTTCTTC. Its translation is CASSFVSSYNEQFF.

The rearrangement joins TRBV11-3 to TRBJ2-7; TRBD2 aligns across 7 bases. V lost 0 bases, J lost 3 bases, and 17 bases stayed unmatched. CDR1 and CDR2 from the germline V gene are SGHNT and YENEEA. The CDR3 extends over 19 amino acids. The chain's CDR3 is CASSLDLGPAGTALYEQYF. As DNA, the CDR3 is TGTGCCAGCAGCTTAGATCTTGGGCCAGCGGGGACGGCGCTCTACGAGCAGTACTTC.

The chain recombines TRBV6-4 with TRBJ1-2, with 8 nucleotides matching TRBD1. The CDR3 is 13 amino acids. V lost 6 bases and J lost 6; bases outside the gene matches: 6. Germline V CDR1 and CDR2: MRHNA, SNTAGT. The CDR3 region has the DNA TGTGCCAGCAGGGGAGGACAGGGTCATGGCTACACCTTC. As protein: CASRGGQGHGYTF.

The chain recombines TRBV5-6 with TRBJ1-5; tentatively, D is TRBD1 (5 bases). Germline V lookup: CDR1 SGHDT, CDR2 YYEEEE. This CDR3 has 16 residues. V gave up 0 bases and J gave up 6 bases, with 16 bases separating them. The CDR3 DNA is TGTGCCAGCAGCTTGGCGGGGGGGAGTAGAAGTCAGCCCCAGCATTTT. Residues: CASSLAGGSRSQPQHF.

The genes are TRBV25-1 and TRBJ2-7; D gene unclear. This CDR3 spans 12 amino acids. Trimming removed 5 bases from V and 4 bases from J, with 9 bases in between. Germline-derived CDR1 and CDR2 are MGHDK and SYGVNS. Written as DNA, the CDR3 is TGTGCCAGCAGTCCCTGGGGATACGAGCAGTACTTC. As protein: CASSPWGYEQYF.

This chain uses TRBV6-5 with TRBJ1-1; weak D call: TRBD1 (5 bases). The length of the CDR3 is 16 residues. The V gene's germline CDR1 is MNHEY and CDR2 SVGAGI. V lost 2 bases to trimming and J lost 0 bases, with 13 bases between them. CDR3 sequence reads: CASSYSRVNMNTEAFF. Here the CDR3 DNA reads TGTGCCAGCAGTTACAGCAGGGTTAATATGAACACTGAAGCTTTCTTT.

V and J are TRBV5-6 and TRBJ2-3, with D possibly matching TRBD1 (5 bases). The germline V gene has CDR1 SGHDT and CDR2 YYEEEE. The V and J ends lost 2 bases and 1 base respectively, with 11 bases between them. This CDR3 comprises 15 residues. The CDR3 nucleotides are TGTGCCAGCAGCTTTGGTACAGGCCGCACAGATACGCAGTATTTT. Protein product: CASSFGTGRTDTQYF.

The CDR3, as DNA: TGTGCCAGCAGCTTAACGCGGGAGGACGACAATGAGCAGTTCTTC. Translating gives CASSLTREDDNEQFF. The gene calls are TRBV7-3 and TRBJ2-1, with 8 bases lining up with TRBD2. The CDR3 is 15 residues long. Per the germline V gene, CDR1 is SGHTA and CDR2 is FQGTGA. V was clipped by 0 bases and J by 5 bases; unmatched bases: 3.

This sequence joins TRBV27 and TRBJ1-5, with 8 positions matching TRBD1. The junction had 4 bases not matched to a gene; V was cut back by 6 bases and J by 3 bases. Germline loops: CDR1 MNHEY, CDR2 SMNVEV (reference sequence). The CDR3 loop spans 14 amino acids. The CDR3 spells CASSRQGPNQPQHF. Here the CDR3 DNA reads TGTGCCAGCAGCCGACAGGGGCCCAATCAGCCCCAGCATTTT.

This chain links TRBV13 with TRBJ1-1; D perhaps matches TRBD1 (6 bases). The V end lost 5 bases, the J end lost 1 base, and 14 bases lay between the germline ends. This CDR3 has 15 residues. Germline loops: CDR1 PRHDT, CDR2 FYEKMQ (reference sequence). CDR3 sequence (DNA): TGTGCCAGCAGCCTAATCGGGACACCGAACACTGAAGCTTTCTTT. This sequence encodes CASSLIGTPNTEAFF.

This clone came up once. The rearrangement uses TRBV2 and TRBJ2-1; 12 nucleotides align to TRBD2. Germline CDR1 and CDR2: SNHLY and FYNNEI. The CDR3 covers 15 residues. Trimming removed 7 bases from V and 7 bases from J; junction bases left unmatched: 8. The CDR3 is CASTPTSGSKNEQFF. The CDR3 nucleotides read TGTGCCAGCACCCCGACTAGCGGGAGTAAGAATGAGCAGTTCTTC.

V and J are TRBV7-2 and TRBJ2-1, with D hard to call. The ends were cut back, 5 bases at V and 5 bases at J, with 10 bases in the middle. The CDR3 consists of 13 residues. Germline-derived CDR1 and CDR2 are SGHTA and FQGNSA. The CDR3 here is CASSQDRNNEQFF. The DNA for the CDR3 is TGTGCCAGCAGCCAGGACCGAAACAATGAGCAGTTCTTC.

The genes are TRBV11-2 and TRBJ2-2; TRBD1 matches 8 bases. V lost 5 bases to trimming and J lost 5 bases; unmatched junction nucleotides: 7. The CDR3 covers 15 residues. The germline CDR1 and CDR2 sequences are SGHAT and FQNNGV. CDR3 coding DNA: TGTGCCAGCAGCACACAGGGGGGCGAGACCGGGGAGCTGTTTTTT. This sequence encodes CASSTQGGETGELFF. The full variable domain, completed using reference TRBV11-2 and TRBJ2-2, is EAGVAQSPRYKIIEKRQSVAFWCNPISGHATLYWYQQILGQGPKLLIQFQNNGVVDDSQLPKDRFSAERLKGVDSTLKIQPAKLEDSAVYLCASSTQGGETGELFFGEGSRLTVL.

V and J are TRBV14 and TRBJ2-7; D may be TRBD2 (5 bases). From germline, CDR1 is SGHDN and CDR2 FVKESK. V was cut by 0 bases and J by 4 bases, with 13 bases left in between. The CDR3 loop spans 15 amino acids. DNA for the CDR3: TGTGCCAGCAGCCAAGACGGGGAATCCGGATACGAGCAGTACTTC. Residues: CASSQDGESGYEQYF.

J is TRBJ2-7 and V is TRBV5-1; 11 bases line up with TRBD2. Looked up from germline, CDR1 is SGHRS and CDR2 is YFSETQ. With 0 bases clipped from V and 5 bases from J, the junction kept 7 bases outside the gene matches. The CDR3 has 16 amino acids. The DNA for the CDR3 is TGCGCCAGCAGCTTGGGCACTAGCGGGAGTTGGAACGAGCAGTACTTC. Its translation: CASSLGTSGSWNEQYF.

The gene calls are TRBV7-9 and TRBJ2-7; 7 positions match TRBD1. The CDR3 runs 13 residues. CDR1 is SEHNR and CDR2 is FQNEAQ in the germline V gene (reference sequence). V was pared by 2 bases and J by 7 bases, with 5 bases of the junction left unmatched. DNA of the CDR3: TGTGCCAGCAGCTTAAAGGGGGCGGGTGAGCAGTACTTC. Translating gives CASSLKGAGEQYF. Full variable domain (remainder filled in from reference TRBV7-9 and TRBJ2-7): DTGVSQNPRHKITKRGQNVTFRCDPISEHNRLYWYRQTLGQGPEFLTYFQNEAQLEKSRLLSDRFSAERPKGSFSTLEIQRTEQGDSAMYLCASSLKGAGEQYFGPGTRLTVT.

A single count supports this clone. The chain combines TRBV6-5 with TRBJ1-4, with TRBD1 matching over 7 bases. V lost 2 bases to trimming and J lost 8 bases; unmatched junction nucleotides: 5. Germline CDR1 and CDR2: MNHEY and SVGAGI. This CDR3 has 14 amino acids. The CDR3 spells CASSYRQGPEKLFF. Here the CDR3 DNA reads TGTGCCAGCAGTTACCGACAGGGACCGGAAAAACTGTTTTTT.

The chain employs TRBV5-1 and TRBJ2-1, with TRBD2 matching 11 bases. There are 15 residues in the CDR3. Losses at the gene ends were 3 bases for V and 7 bases for J; bases not matched to a gene: 6. In germline, CDR1 is SGHRS, CDR2 YFSETQ. CDR3 coding DNA: TGCGCCAGCAGCTCTGGACTAGCGGGTCAGAATGAGCAGTTCTTC. Encoded protein: CASSSGLAGQNEQFF.